The text below deals with one T cell receptor (beta chain). The sample comes from a study of T cell changes during pregnancy in multiple sclerosis. Germline loops: CDR1 MNHNS, CDR2 SASEGT. There are 16 residues in the CDR3. V shed 2 bases and J 7 bases; nucleotides not matched to a gene: 10. Produced via immunoSEQ multiplex PCR; TCRdb's table is partial and in-frame only. There are fewer than 55,000 clones in the sample; roughly 89% occur only once, and approximately 4.9% lies in the top ten. The source is a female donor in good health, enrolled as a control in a pregnancy study. The sample in question was peripheral blood, obtained after pregnancy. The rearrangement links TRBV6-1 to TRBJ1-5; 8 bases match TRBD1. CDR3: CASSETPTGVGQPQHF. The DNA of the CDR3 is TGTGCCAGCAGTGAAACCCCGACAGGGGTCGGACAGCCCCAGCATTTT.